A single sample gave rise to the 11 T cell receptor beta chains below, sequenced in a study of T-cell memory formation after mild COVID-19. TCRdb reanalysed the 5' RACE reads using MiXCR and keeps one entry per CDR3 protein. Here the sample spans approximately 400,000 distinct CDR3 sequences, roughly 26% being singletons. The sequenced material came from PBMCs or a T cell subset sorted from them (not recorded which). The receptors derive from an adult woman who had mild COVID-19 (a few samples of this study predate the infection). Cell type and time point are not known.

V usage is TRBV7-2 and J usage is TRBJ2-1, with a tentative D call TRBD2 (6 bases). Per the germline V gene, CDR1 is SGHTA and CDR2 is FQGNSA. V lost 1 base and J lost 3, with 10 bases in between. CDR3 length: 15 amino acids. DNA for the CDR3: TGTGCCAGCAGCTTAGTAGGCGGGGTCTACAATGAGCAGTTCTTC. This gives the protein CASSLVGGVYNEQFF.

The chain recombines TRBV19 with TRBJ1-3; 7 nucleotides line up with TRBD1. The CDR3 is made up of 15 amino acids. Trimming cost V 6 bases and J 0 bases; bases outside gene matches: 5. CDR1 is LNHDA, CDR2 SQIVND, per germline (reference sequence). The CDR3 region is CASRRDRASGNTIYF. As DNA, the CDR3 is TGTGCCAGTAGGCGAGACAGGGCCTCTGGAAACACCATATATTTT.

This clonotype was detected only a few times. The genes are TRBV7-6 and TRBJ2-3, with D maybe TRBD2 (5 bases). From germline, CDR1 is SGHVS and CDR2 FNYEAQ. The CDR3 length is 17 residues. Trimming took off 1 base at V and 3 bases at J, with 17 bases between the two ends. CDR3 bases: TGTGCCAGCAGCTTAGGAGGGTGGTTGCTTCGGACAGATACGCAGTATTTT. This sequence encodes CASSLGGWLLRTDTQYF.

V and J are TRBV10-3 and TRBJ2-5, with D unresolved. V lost 6 bases, J lost 1 base, and 3 bases lay in between. The CDR3 consists of 11 residues. Germline CDR1 and CDR2: ENHRY and SYGVKD. CDR3 residues: CAIRFQETQYF. The DNA of the CDR3 is TGTGCCATCAGGTTCCAAGAGACCCAGTACTTC.

The chain carries TRBV7-2 and TRBJ1-2; 9 bases line up with TRBD1. From germline, CDR1 is SGHTA and CDR2 FQGNSA. This CDR3 has 18 residues. Trimming at V came to 5 bases and at J to 0 bases, leaving 13 bases not matched to a gene. CDR3 in amino acids: CASSPPPGQGPSNYGYTF. In DNA, the CDR3 is TGTGCCAGCAGCCCACCCCCGGGACAGGGCCCCTCTAACTATGGCTACACCTTC. The full variable domain, with the rest looked up from reference TRBV7-2 and TRBJ1-2, is GAGVSQSPSNKVTEKGKDVELRCDPISGHTALYWYRQSLGQGLEFLIYFQGNSAPDKSGLPSDRFSAERTGGSVSTLTIQRTQQEDSAVYLCASSPPPGQGPSNYGYTFGSGTRLTVV.

This clonotype was observed a handful of times. This chain links TRBV9 with TRBJ1-5; D is uncertain. The CDR3 is 15 amino acids. Trimming removed 0 bases from V and 7 bases from J, with 14 bases in between. CDR1 and CDR2 from the germline V gene are SGDLS and YYNGEE. CDR3 in amino acids: CASSVGGLPEQPQHF. CDR3 in DNA: TGTGCCAGCAGCGTAGGCGGACTTCCTGAACAGCCCCAGCATTTT.

This clonotype was observed once. The chain carries TRBV27 and TRBJ2-5; D might be TRBD2 (7 bases). The CDR3 covers 12 residues. CDR1 is MNHEY, CDR2 SMNVEV, per germline (reference sequence). V lost 0 bases, J lost 10 bases, and 9 bases lay in between. Here the CDR3 reads CASSLSGGGQYF. The DNA of the CDR3 is TGTGCCAGCAGTTTATCGGGAGGGGGCCAGTACTTC.

V is TRBV24-1 and J is TRBJ2-2, with TRBD2 identical over 9 bases. The CDR3 length is 16 residues. V lost 3 bases and J lost 5; bases outside the gene matches: 6. Germline V gene data show CDR1 as KGHDR and CDR2 as SFDVKD. In DNA, the CDR3 is TGTGCCACCAGTGATAGTAGCGGGAGACGAACCGGGGAGCTGTTTTTT. This sequence encodes CATSDSSGRRTGELFF.

The J gene is TRBJ2-1, the V gene TRBV6-4; 8 nucleotides match TRBD2. The CDR3 sequence is 16 residues long. Germline loops: CDR1 MRHNA, CDR2 SNTAGT. V gave up 3 bases and J gave up 7 bases; unmatched junction bases: 11. CDR3 residues: CASSEWAARGVNEQFF. Written as DNA, the CDR3 is TGTGCCAGCAGTGAATGGGCAGCGCGGGGGGTGAATGAGCAGTTCTTC.

The table lists this clonotype with a few counts. The chain couples TRBV24-1 to TRBJ2-3, with TRBD2 identical over 7 bases. The ends lost 3 bases at V and 6 bases at J; junction bases unmatched: 11. The CDR3 length is 16 residues. In germline, CDR1 is KGHDR, CDR2 SFDVKD. CDR3 sequence reads: CATSDPSGNLKDTQYF. CDR3 nucleotide sequence: TGTGCCACCAGTGATCCGAGCGGGAATTTAAAGGATACGCAGTATTTT.

In its sample, this clonotype was seen a few times. The chain carries TRBV10-3 and TRBJ2-7; 9 bases map to TRBD1. V shed 4 bases, J shed 4 bases, and the junction held 5 bases outside the gene matches. There are 14 residues in the CDR3. Germline lookup yields CDR1 ENHRY and CDR2 SYGVKD. DNA for the CDR3: TGTGCCATCAGTGGGGGGACAGGGTGGTACGAGCAGTACTTC. Its protein is CAISGGTGWYEQYF.